This T cell receptor beta chain derives from a study of blood T cell repertoires in COVID-19. On the study more broadly: The origin of the acute and convalescent COVID-19 samples was the United States, Italy and Spain.

CDR1 SGHAT and CDR2 FQNNGV come from the germline V gene. Trimming pared 1 base from V and 0 bases from J, leaving 10 bases between. This CDR3 comprises 15 residues. The table came from immunoSEQ multiplex PCR; TCRdb's copy has only in-frame clones and leaves some out. The sample comprises a few hundred thousand clones, approximately 90% of which are singletons, and roughly 0.86% rests with the top ten. The age range of participants was about 18 to 90 years, with residence in under 25 US areas. Sequencing used PBMCs or T cells enriched from blood (not recorded which). The chain employs TRBV11-2 and TRBJ2-7; D unresolved. The sequence was collected from a woman aged 40 to 50 who had been exposed to COVID-19. The CDR3 reads CASSLVPQASYEQYF. DNA of the CDR3: TGTGCCAGCAGCTTAGTCCCCCAGGCCTCCTACGAGCAGTACTTC.